These 32 T cell receptor beta chains were all obtained from the same sample, sequenced in a study of cytotoxic CD8 clonotypes in ibrutinib-treated CLL. Using immunoSEQ multiplex PCR, the repertoire was profiled, and TCRdb retains in-frame clones only, with some absent. Seen here are tens of thousands of clones, roughly three quarters observed once, and the top ten hold about 13%. Sample: PBMCs, taken after 12 months of ibrutinib treatment. These receptor sequences come from a human donor with chronic lymphocytic leukemia.

This chain links TRBV29-1 with TRBJ2-3, with D uncertain. Germline assignment: CDR1 SQVTM and CDR2 ANQGSEA. This CDR3 is built from 11 residues. V lost 2 bases and J lost 2, with 2 bases in between. The CDR3 is CSVEHTDTQYF. The DNA of the CDR3 is TGCAGCGTTGAACACACAGATACGCAGTATTTT.

This chain links TRBV5-1 with TRBJ1-3, with D tentatively TRBD1 (5 bases). The germline gives CDR1 SGHRS, CDR2 YFSETQ. Trimming removed 1 base from V and 2 bases from J, with 10 bases in between. The CDR3 contains 15 residues. This CDR3 is CASSLLPGPGNTIYF. The CDR3 nucleotides read TGCGCCAGCAGCTTGTTGCCGGGGCCTGGAAACACCATATATTTT.

J is TRBJ1-1 and V is TRBV20-1; D unresolved. The V gene's germline CDR1 is DFQATT and CDR2 SNEGSKA (reference sequence). This CDR3 comprises 10 residues. V lost 0 bases, J lost 11 bases, and 7 bases lay in between. CDR3 region: CSAREEKAFF. DNA for the CDR3: TGCAGTGCTAGAGAGGAGAAGGCTTTCTTT.

V usage is TRBV5-1 and J usage is TRBJ1-2; TRBD1 aligns across 8 bases. From germline, CDR1 is SGHRS and CDR2 YFSETQ. V lost 3 bases to trimming and J lost 2 bases; unmatched junction nucleotides: 9. The CDR3 runs to 16 residues. The CDR3 loop is CASSSGVPGGNYGYTF. The CDR3 DNA is TGCGCCAGCAGCTCGGGAGTCCCAGGGGGCAACTATGGCTACACCTTC. The whole variable domain, remainder taken from reference TRBV5-1 and TRBJ1-2, is KAGVTQTPRYLIKTRGQQVTLSCSPISGHRSVSWYQQTPGQGLQFLFEYFSETQRNKGNFPGRFSGRQFSNSRSEMNVSTLELGDSALYLCASSSGVPGGNYGYTFGSGTRLTVV.

The V gene is TRBV5-6, the J gene TRBJ2-7, with TRBD2 identical over 13 bases. The CDR3 sequence is 18 residues long. Looked up from germline, CDR1 is SGHDT and CDR2 is YYEEEE. The trim removed 0 bases at V and 4 bases at J, leaving 10 bases unmatched. The chain's CDR3 is CASSLEVTSGRFEYEQYF. CDR3 bases: TGTGCCAGCAGCTTGGAAGTGACTAGCGGGAGGTTCGAATACGAGCAGTACTTC.

V gene TRBV6-1 combines with J gene TRBJ2-1; unclear D gene. Germline lookup yields CDR1 MNHNS and CDR2 SASEGT. The CDR3 is 15 residues long. Trimming left V 5 bases short and J 5 bases short, with 16 bases between. Here the CDR3 reads CASSFDPRGHNEQFF. CDR3 bases: TGTGCCAGCAGTTTCGATCCTCGAGGACACAATGAGCAGTTCTTC.

The V call is TRBV7-8, the J call TRBJ1-2; the D is unclear. V was trimmed by 2 bases and J by 7 bases, leaving 20 bases between them. This CDR3 comprises 16 residues. Germline V gives CDR1 SGHVS, CDR2 FQNEAQ. This CDR3 is CASSLRVGFPRGGYTF. The CDR3, as DNA: TGTGCCAGCAGCTTAAGGGTTGGGTTTCCTCGGGGTGGCTACACCTTC.

The DNA of the CDR3 is TGTGCCTGGAGCGCCGTAAACGAGCAGTACTTC. Protein sequence: CAWSAVNEQYF. This chain uses TRBV30 with TRBJ2-7, with no clear D. This CDR3 has 11 amino acids. Deletions cut 3 bases from V and 5 bases from J, with 8 bases between. Per germline, CDR1 GTSNPN and CDR2 SVGIG (reference sequence).

In DNA form, the CDR3 reads TGTGCCAGCAGCGGGACACGCCAAGAGACCCAGTACTTC. Protein product: CASSGTRQETQYF. This chain connects TRBV11-3 to TRBJ2-5; maybe TRBD1 (6 bases). CDR1 and CDR2 (germline): SGHNT, YENEEA. This CDR3 is 13 amino acids long. The germline V and J ends were trimmed by 5 bases and 1 base, with 8 bases remaining between them.

The chain recombines TRBV11-3 with TRBJ1-5, with D hard to call. Deletions cut 2 bases from V and 0 bases from J, with 20 bases between. The CDR3 is 19 residues long. The germline V gene encodes CDR1 SGHNT and CDR2 YENEEA. Written as DNA, the CDR3 is TGTGCCAGCAGCTTACCTCTGATAGGTGAGCGAAATAGCAATCAGCCCCAGCATTTT. It yields the protein CASSLPLIGERNSNQPQHF. The full variable domain, its missing parts supplied by reference TRBV11-3 and TRBJ1-5, is EAGVVQSPRYKIIEKKQPVAFWCNPISGHNTLYWYLQNLGQGPELLIRYENEEAVDDSQLPKDRFSAERLKGVDSTLKIQPAELGDSAVYLCASSLPLIGERNSNQPQHFGDGTRLSIL.

The CDR3 region has the DNA TGCGCCAGCAGCGCCTATGCTACTAGCGGGATAAACACCGGGGAGCTGTTTTTT. This translates into CASSAYATSGINTGELFF. The chain has TRBV5-1 and TRBJ2-2; 10 bases agree with TRBD2. The J segment lost 2 bases and the V segment lost 4 bases, leaving 11 bases of the junction unmatched. Germline V gives CDR1 SGHRS, CDR2 YFSETQ. This CDR3 has 18 residues.

As concerns this clone: This specimen includes other DNA sequences encoding the same CDR3. This sequence joins TRBV7-2 and TRBJ2-5; the match to TRBD2 covers 12 bases. The V and J ends lost 5 bases and 1 base, in that order; junction bases with no gene match: 8. The germline V gene has CDR1 SGHTA and CDR2 FQGNSA. The CDR3 has 17 residues. The CDR3 nucleotides are TGTGCCAGCAGCCCTCAGGGGACTAGCGGGTCCCAAGAGACCCAGTACTTC. It specifies CASSPQGTSGSQETQYF.

CDR3 amino acids: CASSQVAGQRNEKLFF. CDR3 sequence (DNA): TGTGCCAGCAGCCAAGTGGCCGGACAGCGGAATGAAAAACTGTTTTTT. The rearrangement links TRBV4-2 to TRBJ1-4; possibly TRBD1 for D (6 bases). The CDR3 totals 16 residues. Germline lookup yields CDR1 LGHNA and CDR2 YNFKEQ. Trimming shortened V by 1 base and J by 5 bases, and 14 bases separated the two germline ends.

This sequence joins TRBV30 and TRBJ2-7; 10 bases match TRBD2. This CDR3 has 14 amino acids. Germline CDR1 and CDR2: GTSNPN and SVGIG (reference sequence). The trim removed 5 bases at V and 2 bases at J, leaving 6 bases unmatched. CDR3 loop: CAWVRTSGTYEQYF. The CDR3 DNA follows: TGTGCCTGGGTGAGGACTAGCGGTACCTACGAGCAGTACTTC.

The chain recombines TRBV19 with TRBJ2-3; 8 bases match TRBD1. The germline V gene encodes CDR1 LNHDA and CDR2 SQIVND (reference sequence). The CDR3 has 14 residues. V shed 8 bases and J 3 bases; nucleotides not matched to a gene: 7. CDR3 nucleotide sequence: TGTGCCAGTGTTAGGACAGGGAAAACAGATACGCAGTATTTT. It yields the protein CASVRTGKTDTQYF. Together with reference TRBV19 and TRBJ2-3, the CDR3 gives the full variable domain: DGGITQSPKYLFRKEGQNVTLSCEQNLNHDAMYWYRQDPGQGLRLIYYSQIVNDFQKGDIAEGYSVSREKKESFPLTVTSAQKNPTAFYLCASVRTGKTDTQYFGPGTRLTVL.

V usage is TRBV2 and J usage is TRBJ2-7; tentatively, D is TRBD1 or TRBD2 (6 bases each). V was shortened by 7 bases and J by 0 bases, with 10 bases between the two germline ends. The CDR3 runs to 13 residues. Germline assignment: CDR1 SNHLY and CDR2 FYNNEI. The CDR3 sequence is CASIGGLSYEQYF. CDR3 nucleotide sequence: TGTGCCAGCATTGGGGGGCTCTCCTACGAGCAGTACTTC.

The chain employs TRBV14 and TRBJ1-1; the D gene is possibly TRBD1 (6 bases). The CDR3 length is 13 residues. The V and J ends lost 4 bases and 10 bases respectively, with 16 bases between them. Germline V gene data show CDR1 as SGHDN and CDR2 as FVKESK. Here the CDR3 reads CASSPGTPIGAFF. The CDR3 bases are TGTGCCAGCAGCCCCGGGACACCGATAGGAGCTTTCTTT.

The rearrangement links TRBV5-1 to TRBJ2-7; 7 bases are shared with TRBD2. The V and J ends lost 4 bases and 0 bases, in that order; junction bases with no gene match: 1. The CDR3 loop spans 13 amino acids. Germline assignment: CDR1 SGHRS and CDR2 YFSETQ. CDR3 sequence reads: CASSRTSSYEQYF. The CDR3 DNA is TGCGCCAGCAGCAGGACTAGCTCCTACGAGCAGTACTTC.

The rearrangement uses TRBV5-6 and TRBJ2-5; no firm D call. The CDR3 length is 13 residues. Germline V gives CDR1 SGHDT, CDR2 YYEEEE. Trimming took 0 bases from V and 1 from J, leaving 4 bases between them. CDR3 bases: TGTGCCAGCAGCTTGGCTTTCCAAGAGACCCAGTACTTC. Translating it yields CASSLAFQETQYF.

This chain uses TRBV7-9 with TRBJ2-3, with D unclear. From germline, CDR1 is SEHNR and CDR2 FQNEAQ (reference sequence). This CDR3 spans 14 amino acids. Trimming cost V 8 bases and J 2 bases, with 14 bases left between them. CDR3 sequence reads: CASPSGPFTDTQYF. DNA of the CDR3: TGTGCCAGCCCTTCCGGACCATTCACAGATACGCAGTATTTT.

This clone was detected only a few times. This chain connects TRBV29-1 to TRBJ2-7, with 8 bases fitting TRBD2. This CDR3 is built from 12 residues. With 4 bases clipped from V and 6 bases from J, the junction kept 5 bases outside the gene matches. The germline V gene has CDR1 SQVTM and CDR2 ANQGSEA. The CDR3 sequence is CSVGQGLVEQYF. The CDR3 bases are TGCAGCGTTGGTCAGGGACTAGTCGAGCAGTACTTC.

The rearrangement joins TRBV28 to TRBJ1-3; 9 bases map to TRBD1. V trimming: 3 bases; J trimming: 1 base; junction bases outside the gene matches: 10. CDR3 size: 18 residues. Germline V gene lookup returns CDR1 MDHEN and CDR2 SYDVKM. In DNA, the CDR3 is TGTGCCAGCAGTTTTAAGACAGGGGGTCTTCTATCTGGAAACACCATATATTTT. It yields the protein CASSFKTGGLLSGNTIYF.

The genes are TRBV29-1 and TRBJ2-1, with no clear D. Per the germline V gene, CDR1 is SQVTM and CDR2 is ANQGSEA. The CDR3 has 11 residues. V lost 6 bases and J 9 bases, leaving 12 bases between the germline ends. The CDR3 region has the DNA TGCAGCGTCCAATCAACCGCTGAGCAGTTCTTC. This translates into CSVQSTAEQFF.

The V gene is TRBV4-1, the J gene TRBJ2-1; a possible D gene is TRBD1 (5 bases). The germline CDR1 and CDR2 sequences are MGHRA and YSYEKL. V gave up 1 base and J gave up 6 bases, with 19 bases separating them. The CDR3 sequence is 17 residues long. The CDR3 here is CASSQVDMGFLGNEQFF. The CDR3 bases are TGCGCCAGCAGCCAAGTGGACATGGGCTTCTTAGGCAATGAGCAGTTCTTC.

J is TRBJ2-1 and V is TRBV7-2, with D perhaps TRBD2 (6 bases). The length of the CDR3 is 15 residues. CDR1 is SGHTA, CDR2 FQGNSA, per germline. V was cut by 1 base and J by 5 bases, with 12 bases left in between. Here the CDR3 reads CASSLGPGVNNEQFF. As DNA, the CDR3 is TGTGCCAGCAGCTTAGGGCCGGGGGTTAACAATGAGCAGTTCTTC. The whole variable domain, remainder taken from reference TRBV7-2 and TRBJ2-1, is GAGVSQSPSNKVTEKGKDVELRCDPISGHTALYWYRQSLGQGLEFLIYFQGNSAPDKSGLPSDRFSAERTGGSVSTLTIQRTQQEDSAVYLCASSLGPGVNNEQFFGPGTRLTVL.

This rearrangement joins TRBV9 to TRBJ2-5, with D perhaps TRBD2 (6 bases). The CDR3 loop spans 14 amino acids. Germline lookup yields CDR1 SGDLS and CDR2 YYNGEE. The ends were cut back, 0 bases at V and 5 bases at J, with 11 bases in the middle. This chain's CDR3 is CASSVGGGDETQYF. CDR3 sequence (DNA): TGTGCCAGCAGCGTAGGAGGAGGGGACGAGACCCAGTACTTC.

The V and J genes are TRBV7-2 and TRBJ1-1; 7 bases line up with TRBD1. CDR1 is SGHTA, CDR2 FQGNSA, per germline. J gave up 5 bases and V 5 bases, and 11 bases lay outside the gene matches. The CDR3 has 15 residues. The CDR3 here is CASSPTIRGRTEAFF. DNA of the CDR3: TGTGCCAGCAGCCCAACTATCAGGGGGAGGACTGAAGCTTTCTTT.

The V and J genes are TRBV2 and TRBJ2-5, with TRBD1 matching 10 bases. V lost 7 bases, J lost 5 bases, and 10 bases stayed unmatched. Germline loops: CDR1 SNHLY, CDR2 FYNNEI. The length of the CDR3 is 15 residues. For the CDR3, the DNA is TGTGCCAGCAAACCGACAGGGGGCAGCTTGGAGACCCAGTACTTC. This encodes CASKPTGGSLETQYF.

The table lists this clone with a few counts. The chain has TRBV6-1 and TRBJ2-7, with D uncertain. V was pared by 5 bases and J by 4 bases, with 12 bases between. Germline loops: CDR1 MNHNS, CDR2 SASEGT. The CDR3 sequence is 13 residues long. CDR3 in amino acids: CASSRSALYEQYF. Written as DNA, the CDR3 is TGTGCCAGCAGTCGGTCAGCGTTGTACGAGCAGTACTTC.

In this sample, this clone turned up a few times. The chain is built from TRBV6-1 and TRBJ1-3; no firm D call. V lost 6 bases and J lost 3, with 9 bases in between. The CDR3 is 13 amino acids. Per germline, CDR1 MNHNS and CDR2 SASEGT. The CDR3 DNA follows: TGTGCCAGCAGCTGGGTGGGTGGAAACACCATATATTTT. Translated: CASSWVGGNTIYF.

The chain joins TRBV4-2 to TRBJ1-2; D ambiguous. V lost 0 bases and J lost 4, with 12 bases in between. The CDR3 consists of 15 residues. Germline V CDR1 and CDR2: LGHNA, YNFKEQ. The CDR3 reads CASSQDQNPIYGYTF. CDR3 in DNA: TGTGCCAGCAGCCAAGATCAGAATCCCATCTATGGCTACACCTTC.

The rearrangement joins TRBV30 to TRBJ2-7; 7 bases fit TRBD1. This CDR3 contains 13 residues. V was pared by 1 base and J by 3 bases, with 3 bases of the junction left unmatched. The germline gives CDR1 GTSNPN, CDR2 SVGIG (reference sequence). The CDR3 here is CAWSGQGDYEQYF. The CDR3 DNA follows: TGTGCCTGGAGTGGACAGGGAGACTACGAGCAGTACTTC.